This T cell receptor beta chain was captured by sequencing in a study of regulatory T cells in long-lasting Graves disease. Turning to the study itself: Antithyroid drug exposure in newly diagnosed Graves' patients had lasted under 3 months.

Time point here: newly diagnosed GD, antithyroid drugs for less than 3 months. Extracted PBMC RNA gave rise to the TCR library. Patient provenance is recorded as an endocrinology department in Xi'an, China. EDTA tubes collected roughly 10 milliliters of peripheral blood. This CDR3 has 13 residues. Germline-derived CDR1 and CDR2 are SGHKS and YYEKEE (reference sequence). V was cut by 5 bases and J by 3 bases, with 8 bases left in between. This clonotype was recorded at least ten times. For TCR beta, libraries came from iRepertoire HTBI primers and Arm-PCR of CDR3 regions. TCRdb re-called the multiplex PCR reads through MiXCR, storing one row per CDR3 protein. The sample has around 450,000 distinct CDR3 sequences, approximately 16% seen once. In addition, the sample was reused for a study of T cells in Graves' hyperthyroidism and ophthalmopathy. Per that study: Newly diagnosed hyperthyroidism patients aged 18 to 65 years had disease lasting under 2 months.

The gene calls are TRBV5-5 and TRBJ1-4; tentatively, D is TRBD1 (5 bases). The receptor's source is a woman aged 40 to 55 with Graves disease. The material was peripheral blood mononuclear cells (PBMCs), obtained at new diagnosis, from a patient treated with antithyroid drugs. CDR3 residues: CASSRDPNEKLFF. The CDR3 DNA sequence: TGTGCCAGCAGTCGGGACCCTAATGAAAAACTGTTTTTT.